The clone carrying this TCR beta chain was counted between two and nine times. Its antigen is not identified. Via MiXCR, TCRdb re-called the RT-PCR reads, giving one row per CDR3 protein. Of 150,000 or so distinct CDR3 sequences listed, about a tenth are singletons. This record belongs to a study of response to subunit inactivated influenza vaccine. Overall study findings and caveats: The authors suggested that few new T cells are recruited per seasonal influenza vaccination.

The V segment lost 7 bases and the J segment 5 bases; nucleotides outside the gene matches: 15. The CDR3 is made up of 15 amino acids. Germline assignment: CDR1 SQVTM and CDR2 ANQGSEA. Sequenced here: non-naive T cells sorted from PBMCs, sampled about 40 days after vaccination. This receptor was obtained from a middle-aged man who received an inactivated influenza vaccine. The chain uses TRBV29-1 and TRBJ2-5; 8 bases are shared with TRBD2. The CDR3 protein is CSAPDPRGGVETQYF. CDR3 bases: TGCAGCGCACCCGATCCACGGGGGGGCGTGGAGACCCAGTACTTC.